Listed below are T cell receptor beta chains from one sample, sequenced in a study of radiotherapy plus CTLA-4 blockade in lung cancer. TCRdb keeps only in-frame clones here, not all; method: immunoSEQ multiplex PCR. The table has about 51,000 clones, 77% seen once. The specimen was peripheral blood, collected from a patient treated with radiotherapy plus ipilimumab. The receptors shown here come from a human donor with non-small cell lung cancer whose response to radiotherapy plus ipilimumab could not be evaluated. Both conserved end residues are part of each CDR3. The D gene is left open where the match is weak. Part of the rows lack a size; the others show once, few, many or a class for expanded clones.

j_gene: TRBJ1-3; len: 15; d_gene: NA; v_gene: TRBV18; abundance: few; CDR3aa: CASSSGAVSGNTIYF; CDR3nt: TGTGCCAGCTCGTCAGGGGCCGTCTCTGGAAACACCATATATTTT
j_gene: TRBJ2-3; len: 16; d_gene: NA; v_gene: TRBV9; abundance: NA; CDR3aa: CASSVVAGGGTDTQYF; CDR3nt: TGTGCCAGCAGCGTAGTTGCGGGCGGGGGCACAGATACGCAGTATTTT
j_gene: TRBJ1-4; len: 14; d_gene: NA; v_gene: TRBV4-3; abundance: NA; CDR3aa: CASSPDRFSEKLFF; CDR3nt: TGCGCCAGCAGCCCCGACAGGTTTAGTGAAAAACTGTTTTTT
j_gene: TRBJ2-1; len: 15; d_gene: TRBD2; v_gene: TRBV9; abundance: NA; CDR3aa: CASSGSLAGLNEQFF; CDR3nt: TGTGCCAGCAGCGGCTCACTAGCGGGATTGAATGAGCAGTTCTTC
j_gene: TRBJ2-7; len: 17; d_gene: TRBD1; v_gene: TRBV5-1; abundance: NA; CDR3aa: CASSLAPGTGLAYEQYF; CDR3nt: TGCGCCAGCAGCTTGGCGCCCGGGACAGGGTTAGCCTACGAGCAGTACTTC
j_gene: TRBJ1-3; len: 16; d_gene: TRBD1; v_gene: TRBV5-6; abundance: NA; CDR3aa: CASSFMGQGDGNTIYF; CDR3nt: TGTGCCAGCAGCTTTATGGGACAGGGGGACGGAAACACCATATATTTT
j_gene: TRBJ2-1; len: 15; d_gene: TRBD2; v_gene: TRBV30; abundance: few; CDR3aa: CAWSRGLAGRNEQFF; CDR3nt: TGTGCCTGGAGTAGGGGACTAGCGGGGCGCAATGAGCAGTTCTTC
j_gene: TRBJ2-7; len: 15; d_gene: NA; v_gene: TRBV21-1; abundance: NA; CDR3aa: CASSKDSPYSYEQYF; CDR3nt: TGTGCCAGCAGCAAAGACAGTCCATACTCCTACGAGCAGTACTTC
j_gene: TRBJ2-5; len: 13; d_gene: NA; v_gene: TRBV30; abundance: NA; CDR3aa: CAWLRGGQETQYF; CDR3nt: TGTGCCTGGCTTAGGGGGGGCCAAGAGACCCAGTACTTC
j_gene: TRBJ2-1; len: 15; d_gene: TRBD2; v_gene: TRBV5-6; abundance: few; CDR3aa: CASSFRTSGNNEQFF; CDR3nt: TGTGCCAGCAGCTTTCGGACTAGCGGGAACAATGAGCAGTTCTTC
j_gene: TRBJ1-3; len: 16; d_gene: NA; v_gene: TRBV18; abundance: few; CDR3aa: CASSPQGSGSGNTIYF; CDR3nt: TGTGCCAGCTCACCGCAGGGTAGTGGCTCTGGAAACACCATATATTTT
j_gene: TRBJ1-3; len: 15; d_gene: NA; v_gene: TRBV7-2; abundance: NA; CDR3aa: CASSLYQGTGNTIYF; CDR3nt: TGTGCCAGCAGCTTATATCAGGGAACTGGAAACACCATATATTTT
j_gene: TRBJ2-2; len: 17; d_gene: TRBD1; v_gene: TRBV28; abundance: once; CDR3aa: CASSFHGQGAWTGELFF; CDR3nt: TGTGCCAGCAGTTTTCATGGACAGGGGGCATGGACCGGGGAGCTGTTTTTT
j_gene: TRBJ1-1; len: 13; d_gene: TRBD1; v_gene: TRBV28; abundance: NA; CDR3aa: CASSSTGVTEAFF; CDR3nt: TGTGCCAGCAGTTCGACAGGGGTCACTGAAGCTTTCTTT
j_gene: TRBJ2-5; len: 15; d_gene: TRBD2; v_gene: TRBV9; abundance: NA; CDR3aa: CASSVATGSGETQYF; CDR3nt: TGTGCCAGCAGCGTAGCTACAGGTAGCGGGGAGACCCAGTACTTC
j_gene: TRBJ2-1; len: 17; d_gene: TRBD2; v_gene: TRBV27; abundance: NA; CDR3aa: CASSHQGGGGSYNEQFF; CDR3nt: TGTGCCAGCAGTCATCAGGGTGGGGGGGGCTCCTACAATGAGCAGTTCTTC
j_gene: TRBJ1-4; len: 16; d_gene: NA; v_gene: TRBV10-2; abundance: few; CDR3aa: CASRPPGGGGFEKLFF; CDR3nt: TGCGCCAGCAGACCGCCGGGCGGGGGAGGGTTTGAAAAACTGTTTTTT
j_gene: TRBJ2-5; len: 17; d_gene: TRBD2; v_gene: TRBV9; abundance: NA; CDR3aa: CASSSSPPLAGGETQYF; CDR3nt: TGTGCCAGCAGCTCGAGCCCCCCACTAGCGGGGGGAGAGACCCAGTACTTC
j_gene: TRBJ2-5; len: 15; d_gene: TRBD2; v_gene: TRBV27; abundance: NA; CDR3aa: CASSPERGRRETQYF; CDR3nt: TGTGCCAGCAGTCCTGAGCGGGGGAGGAGAGAGACCCAGTACTTC
j_gene: TRBJ1-5; len: 16; d_gene: TRBD1; v_gene: TRBV6-1; abundance: NA; CDR3aa: CASSVMTGSINQPQHF; CDR3nt: TGTGCCAGCAGTGTAATGACAGGGTCAATCAATCAGCCCCAGCATTTT
j_gene: TRBJ2-3; len: 15; d_gene: TRBD1; v_gene: TRBV9; abundance: once; CDR3aa: CASSNRDRAFDTQYF; CDR3nt: TGTGCCAGCAGCAACCGGGACAGGGCATTCGATACGCAGTATTTT
j_gene: TRBJ1-2; len: 14; d_gene: TRBD1; v_gene: TRBV11-2; abundance: once; CDR3aa: CASSFAGTGYGYTF; CDR3nt: TGTGCCAGCAGCTTTGCCGGGACAGGCTATGGCTACACCTTC
j_gene: TRBJ1-3; len: 15; d_gene: NA; v_gene: TRBV28; abundance: NA; CDR3aa: CASTLRGTPGNTIYF; CDR3nt: TGTGCCAGCACCCTTAGGGGGACCCCAGGAAACACCATATATTTT
j_gene: TRBJ1-4; len: 16; d_gene: TRBD1; v_gene: TRBV5-4; abundance: NA; CDR3aa: CASSLDATGANEKLFF; CDR3nt: TGTGCCAGCAGCTTGGACGCCACAGGGGCTAATGAAAAACTGTTTTTT
j_gene: TRBJ2-7; len: 15; d_gene: TRBD2; v_gene: TRBV7-9; abundance: NA; CDR3aa: CASEAGGEPSYEQYF; CDR3nt: TGTGCCAGCGAAGCGGGGGGTGAGCCGTCCTACGAGCAGTACTTC
j_gene: TRBJ1-6; len: 15; d_gene: TRBD1; v_gene: TRBV9; abundance: few; CDR3aa: CASSESGGGNSPLHF; CDR3nt: TGTGCCAGCAGCGAATCAGGGGGTGGGAATTCACCCCTCCACTTT
j_gene: TRBJ1-1; len: 14; d_gene: NA; v_gene: TRBV9; abundance: few; CDR3aa: CASSGGSGLTEAFF; CDR3nt: TGTGCCAGCAGTGGGGGGTCCGGGTTGACTGAAGCTTTCTTT
j_gene: TRBJ1-2; len: 14; d_gene: TRBD1; v_gene: TRBV6-5; abundance: NA; CDR3aa: CASSYEGTAYGYTF; CDR3nt: TGTGCCAGCAGCTACGAGGGGACAGCCTATGGCTACACCTTC
j_gene: TRBJ1-5; len: 18; d_gene: TRBD1; v_gene: TRBV10-2; abundance: NA; CDR3aa: CASSDNGLVTGDYQPQHF; CDR3nt: TGCGCCAGCAGTGATAACGGGCTGGTGACAGGGGATTACCAGCCCCAGCATTTT
j_gene: TRBJ1-5; len: 16; d_gene: NA; v_gene: TRBV7-8; abundance: NA; CDR3aa: CASSLARTESNQPQHF; CDR3nt: TGTGCCAGCAGCTTAGCCAGGACAGAGAGCAATCAGCCCCAGCATTTT
j_gene: TRBJ1-2; len: 18; d_gene: TRBD1; v_gene: TRBV7-8; abundance: NA; CDR3aa: CASSSLPGTGILVWGYTF; CDR3nt: TGTGCCAGCAGCTCGCTACCCGGGACAGGAATTTTAGTCTGGGGCTACACCTTC
j_gene: TRBJ2-5; len: 15; d_gene: TRBD1; v_gene: TRBV6-6; abundance: once; CDR3aa: CASSYQGQGQETQYF; CDR3nt: TGTGCCAGCAGTTACCAAGGACAGGGCCAGGAGACCCAGTACTTC
j_gene: TRBJ2-1; len: 14; d_gene: TRBD2; v_gene: TRBV7-2; abundance: NA; CDR3aa: CASSSGLAGDEQFF; CDR3nt: TGTGCCAGCAGCTCGGGACTAGCGGGGGATGAGCAGTTCTTC
j_gene: TRBJ2-7; len: 11; d_gene: NA; v_gene: TRBV11-2; abundance: once; CDR3aa: CASSRDYEQYF; CDR3nt: TGTGCCAGCAGCAGAGACTACGAGCAGTACTTC
j_gene: TRBJ2-1; len: 16; d_gene: TRBD2; v_gene: TRBV5-1; abundance: NA; CDR3aa: CASSLGLAGVGGEQFF; CDR3nt: TGCGCCAGCAGCTTGGGACTAGCGGGAGTTGGGGGTGAGCAGTTCTTC
j_gene: TRBJ2-5; len: 14; d_gene: NA; v_gene: TRBV30; abundance: NA; CDR3aa: CAWSVGGGGETQYF; CDR3nt: TGTGCCTGGAGTGTGGGAGGAGGAGGGGAGACCCAGTACTTC
j_gene: TRBJ1-5; len: 14; d_gene: TRBD1; v_gene: TRBV19; abundance: NA; CDR3aa: CASRDRYSNQPQHF; CDR3nt: TGTGCCAGCCGGGACAGGTATAGCAATCAGCCCCAGCATTTT
j_gene: TRBJ2-7; len: 15; d_gene: TRBD1; v_gene: TRBV5-1; abundance: NA; CDR3aa: CASSPNRDSTYEQYF; CDR3nt: TGCGCCAGCAGCCCGAACCGGGACAGTACCTACGAGCAGTACTTC
j_gene: TRBJ1-2; len: 13; d_gene: NA; v_gene: TRBV16; abundance: NA; CDR3aa: CASSQSQDYGYTF; CDR3nt: TGTGCCAGCAGCCAATCGCAGGATTATGGCTACACCTTC
j_gene: TRBJ1-5; len: 13; d_gene: TRBD1; v_gene: TRBV6-1; abundance: NA; CDR3aa: CASLGTGRQPQHF; CDR3nt: TGTGCCAGCCTAGGGACAGGGAGACAGCCCCAGCATTTT
j_gene: TRBJ2-7; len: 15; d_gene: TRBD1; v_gene: TRBV4-3; abundance: once; CDR3aa: CASSPGGQGPWEQYF; CDR3nt: TGCGCCAGCAGCCCAGGGGGACAGGGACCTTGGGAGCAGTACTTC
j_gene: TRBJ1-2; len: 15; d_gene: NA; v_gene: TRBV7-2; abundance: NA; CDR3aa: CASSHGRGYDYGYTF; CDR3nt: TGTGCCAGCAGCCACGGGCGAGGGTATGACTATGGCTACACCTTC
j_gene: TRBJ1-1; len: 15; d_gene: TRBD1; v_gene: TRBV7-2; abundance: NA; CDR3aa: CASSIRQGGNTEAFF; CDR3nt: TGTGCCAGCAGCATCAGACAGGGAGGGAACACTGAAGCTTTCTTT
j_gene: TRBJ1-5; len: 14; d_gene: NA; v_gene: TRBV10-2; abundance: NA; CDR3aa: CATQRGGQDQPQHF; CDR3nt: TGCGCCACACAAAGGGGGGGGCAGGATCAGCCCCAGCATTTT
j_gene: TRBJ2-7; len: 15; d_gene: TRBD1; v_gene: TRBV14; abundance: once; CDR3aa: CASSQFGTGNHEQYF; CDR3nt: TGTGCCAGCAGCCAATTCGGGACAGGGAACCACGAGCAGTACTTC
j_gene: TRBJ2-7; len: 14; d_gene: TRBD1; v_gene: TRBV28; abundance: NA; CDR3aa: CASSPSGQGYEQYF; CDR3nt: TGTGCCAGCAGTCCATCGGGACAGGGCTACGAGCAGTACTTC
j_gene: TRBJ1-1; len: 14; d_gene: TRBD1; v_gene: TRBV7-2; abundance: NA; CDR3aa: CASSTRQGRTEAFF; CDR3nt: TGTGCCAGCAGCACCCGACAGGGGAGAACTGAAGCTTTCTTT
j_gene: TRBJ2-2; len: 15; d_gene: NA; v_gene: TRBV5-1; abundance: NA; CDR3aa: CASSRHRGGTGELFF; CDR3nt: TGCGCCAGCAGCCGGCACAGGGGAGGCACCGGGGAGCTGTTTTTT
j_gene: TRBJ2-3; len: 16; d_gene: TRBD1; v_gene: TRBV5-1; abundance: NA; CDR3aa: CASSLRDSPLTDTQYF; CDR3nt: TGCGCCAGCAGCCTCCGGGACAGCCCCCTTACAGATACGCAGTATTTT
j_gene: TRBJ2-3; len: 15; d_gene: TRBD2; v_gene: TRBV19; abundance: NA; CDR3aa: CASSGGTSGGDTQYF; CDR3nt: TGTGCCAGTAGTGGCGGGACTAGCGGGGGAGATACGCAGTATTTT
j_gene: TRBJ2-7; len: 15; d_gene: NA; v_gene: TRBV5-1; abundance: NA; CDR3aa: CASSSYRDTLYEQYF; CDR3nt: TGCGCCAGCAGCTCGTACAGGGACACCCTCTACGAGCAGTACTTC